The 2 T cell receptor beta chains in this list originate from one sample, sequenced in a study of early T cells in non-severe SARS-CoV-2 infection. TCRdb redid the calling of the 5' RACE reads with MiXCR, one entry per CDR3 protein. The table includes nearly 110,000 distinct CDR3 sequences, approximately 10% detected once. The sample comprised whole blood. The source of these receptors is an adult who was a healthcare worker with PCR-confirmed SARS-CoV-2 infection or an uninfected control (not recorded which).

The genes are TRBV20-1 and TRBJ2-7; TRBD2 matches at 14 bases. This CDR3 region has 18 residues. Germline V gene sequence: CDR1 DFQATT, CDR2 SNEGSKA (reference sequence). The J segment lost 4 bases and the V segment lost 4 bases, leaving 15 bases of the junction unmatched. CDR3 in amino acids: CSATSLPGTSGSGYEQYF. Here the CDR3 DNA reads TGCAGTGCTACCTCACTCCCCGGGACTAGCGGGAGTGGTTACGAGCAGTACTTC.

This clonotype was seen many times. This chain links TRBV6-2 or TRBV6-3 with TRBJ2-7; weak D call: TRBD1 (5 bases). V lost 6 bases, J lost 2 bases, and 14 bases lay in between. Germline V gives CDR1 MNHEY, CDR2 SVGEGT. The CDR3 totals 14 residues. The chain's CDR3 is CASRFQTVAYEQYF. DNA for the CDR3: TGTGCCAGCAGATTCCAGACAGTAGCCTACGAGCAGTACTTC.